Reported below is one TCR beta chain. The protocol was immunoSEQ multiplex PCR, while the TCRdb copy is restricted to in-frame clones and leaves out a portion. The data hold approximately 270,000 clones, with around 89% observed a single time. The data were obtained in a study of blood T cell repertoires in COVID-19. The length of the CDR3 is 15 residues. The germline CDR1 and CDR2 sequences are LNHNV and YYDKDF (reference sequence). With 0 bases removed from V and 4 bases from J, the gap between germline ends came to 12 bases. This receptor was identified in a woman aged 30 to 39 with COVID-19, enrolled during active disease. The chain is built from TRBV15 and TRBJ1-2; D not resolved. The sequencing sample was made of peripheral blood. This CDR3 reads CATSRDRSLAYGYTF. CDR3 nucleotides: TGTGCCACCAGCAGAGATAGGAGCTTAGCCTATGGCTACACCTTC.